Below, 18 T cell receptor beta chains from the same sample are listed, as sequenced in a study of prognosis after radiotherapy for stage I lung cancer (dated by TCRdb to about 2021). Sequencing relied on an Illumina HiSeq 3000. The TCR beta CDR3 region was amplified from genomic DNA by two rounds of multiplex PCR. In the first round of PCR, primers specific to each TRBV and TRBJ gene were used, and the primer sequences are filed in Chinese patent CN105087789A. Clones were called with MiXCR by TCRdb after fastp trimmed the public reads at Q25, and only in-frame beta chains were retained. Merged by CDR3 protein, the rows form single entries marked with the most common genes and DNA. Counted in this sample were roughly 30,000 distinct CDR3 sequences; 40% to 60% of them appeared once. The ten largest clones take up approximately 15% of the sample. Sample: PBMCs, taken before or after stereotactic body radiation therapy (not recorded which). The receptor source for this set is a donor aged 50 or older with non-small cell lung cancer.

In this sample, this clonotype turned up a few times. The V and J genes are TRBV20-1 and TRBJ1-5; D is unresolved. CDR3 size: 12 residues. V lost 5 bases, J lost 2 bases, and 7 bases lay in between. The germline gives CDR1 DFQATT, CDR2 SNEGSKA (reference sequence). CDR3 loop: CSASGGNQPQHF. As DNA, the CDR3 is TGCAGTGCTTCTGGGGGCAATCAGCCCCAGCATTTT.

CDR3 in amino acids: CASSPEAGRRALSHNEQFF. Written as DNA, the CDR3 is TGCGCCAGCAGCCCAGAGGCGGGCAGGAGGGCCCTTTCCCATAATGAGCAGTTCTTC. V usage is TRBV5-1 and J usage is TRBJ2-1; D is perhaps TRBD2 (6 bases). V lost 4 bases, J lost 7 bases, and 30 bases lay in between. The CDR3 length is 19 residues. Germline CDR1 SGHRS, CDR2 YFSETQ. The whole variable domain, remainder taken from reference TRBV5-1 and TRBJ2-1, is KAGVTQTPRYLIKTRGQQVTLSCSPISGHRSVSWYQQTPGQGLQFLFEYFSETQRNKGNFPGRFSGRQFSNSRSEMNVSTLELGDSALYLCASSPEAGRRALSHNEQFFGPGTRLTVL.

Comments on this clonotype: One end of the junction fails to match germline, which may point to a read error. The chain employs TRBV6-2 or TRBV6-3 and TRBJ1-5; possibly TRBD1 for D (5 bases). This CDR3 region has 12 residues. Per the germline V gene, CDR1 is MNHEY and CDR2 is SVGEGT. The CDR3 sequence: CSSRETDHPQHF. In DNA, the CDR3 is TGTTCCAGCAGGGAGACAGATCATCCCCAGCATTTT.

The chain joins TRBV2 to TRBJ1-2, with TRBD1 identical over 8 bases. Germline CDR1 and CDR2: SNHLY and FYNNEI. The CDR3 spans 17 residues. Unmatched junction bases numbered 16, after V lost 6 bases and J lost 4 bases. The DNA for the CDR3 is TGTGCCAGCAGCTTAGCATCCCTGACAGGGGCGGGCTATGGCTACACCTTC. Amino acids: CASSLASLTGAGYGYTF.

Remarks on this clonotype: Here the CDR3 omits its conserved ending phenylalanine or tryptophan, so a read error is the likely source. The V and J genes are TRBV28 and TRBJ1-1; tentatively, D is TRBD1 (6 bases). The CDR3 is 11 residues long. Between the trimmed V and J ends, which lost 9 bases and 5 bases, there was a span of 10 bases. Germline V CDR1 and CDR2: MDHEN, SYDVKM. In nucleotides, the CDR3 is TGTGCCAGTACCAGGGGTACTGAAGCTTTCCTT. Translating it yields CASTRGTEAFL.

J is TRBJ2-2 and V is TRBV5-1, with D perhaps TRBD1 (6 bases). V dropped 4 bases and J dropped 10 bases, with 20 bases sitting between them. The CDR3 is 15 residues long. CDR1 is SGHRS, CDR2 YFSETQ, per germline. CDR3 in amino acids: CASSRGYGDTLELFF. As DNA, the CDR3 is TGCGCCAGCAGCAGGGGTTACGGGGACACCTTGGAGCTGTTTTTT. Supplemented by reference TRBV5-1 and TRBJ2-2, the full variable domain reads KAGVTQTPRYLIKTRGQQVTLSCSPISGHRSVSWYQQTPGQGLQFLFEYFSETQRNKGNFPGRFSGRQFSNSRSEMNVSTLELGDSALYLCASSRGYGDTLELFFGEGSRLTVL.

The chain carries TRBV12-3 or TRBV12-4 and TRBJ2-2; 8 bases match TRBD1. The CDR3 runs to 15 residues. V lost 3 bases, J lost 2 bases, and 2 bases stayed unmatched. The CDR3 DNA reads TGTGCCAGCAGTTTGGACAGGGCAAACACCGGGGAGCTGTTTTTT. Translating gives CASSLDRANTGELFF.

This clonotype came up many times. J is TRBJ2-3 and V is TRBV20-1; D unclear. The CDR3 sequence is 11 residues long. V was pared by 6 bases and J by 3 bases, with 7 bases between. Germline V gene sequence: CDR1 DFQATT, CDR2 SNEGSKA (reference sequence). The CDR3 nucleotides are TGCAGTGCCGCATTTACAGATACGCAGTATTTT. Its translation: CSAAFTDTQYF.

This clonotype was counted ten times or more. The J gene is TRBJ1-4, the V gene TRBV19; D is unresolved. CDR3 size: 16 residues. Germline values: CDR1 LNHDA, CDR2 SQIVND (reference sequence). Deletions cut 3 bases from V and 3 bases from J, with 14 bases between. The CDR3 spells CASSMGGNTANEKLFF. The CDR3 coding sequence is TGTGCCAGTAGTATGGGTGGGAACACAGCTAATGAAAAACTGTTTTTT. The complete variable domain, with remaining parts taken from reference TRBV19 and TRBJ1-4, reads DGGITQSPKYLFRKEGQNVTLSCEQNLNHDAMYWYRQDPGQGLRLIYYSQIVNDFQKGDIAEGYSVSREKKESFPLTVTSAQKNPTAFYLCASSMGGNTANEKLFFGSGTQLSVL.

For this clonotype: A single base separates this from a much larger clone, so it may be a read error. Because the CDR3 is missing its conserved closing phenylalanine or tryptophan, this is likely a read error. J is TRBJ1-5 and V is TRBV7-9; a weak D match, TRBD1 (6 bases). Germline V CDR1 and CDR2: SEHNR, FQNEAQ (reference sequence). Trimming removed 5 bases from V and 0 bases from J, with 17 bases in between. The CDR3 spans 17 residues. CDR3 amino acids: CASSPAYLGGSNQPQHL. The DNA of the CDR3 is TGTGCCAGCAGCCCAGCGTATCTAGGGGGTAGCAATCAGCCCCAGCATCTT.

This clonotype was seen ten or more times. The chain carries TRBV28 and TRBJ2-1; perhaps TRBD1 as D (6 bases). This CDR3 comprises 13 residues. Looked up from germline, CDR1 is MDHEN and CDR2 is SYDVKM. V lost 3 bases, J lost 9 bases, and 12 bases lay in between. CDR3 amino acids: CASSFSRGFEQFF. The CDR3 nucleotides read TGTGCCAGCAGTTTTAGCAGGGGATTTGAGCAGTTCTTC.

This clonotype showed up many times. The CDR3 nucleotides read TGTGCCAGCAGCCGCCCTGGAGTAGCGTTAGGTGAGCAGTTCTTC. Protein sequence: CASSRPGVALGEQFF. The V and J genes are TRBV3-1 and TRBJ2-1; maybe TRBD2 (5 bases). The germline V gene encodes CDR1 LGHDT and CDR2 YNNKEL (reference sequence). V was trimmed by 4 bases and J by 9 bases, leaving 19 bases between them. The CDR3 sequence is 15 residues long.

Details on this clonotype: This sequence is one base from a far larger clone and is likely a read error. This chain uses TRBV6-9 with TRBJ2-5; TRBD1 aligns across 7 bases. The CDR3 contains 15 residues. Germline CDR1 is MNHGY and CDR2 is SVAAGI. The junction had 8 bases not matched to a gene; V was cut back by 3 bases and J by 4 bases. Here the CDR3 DNA reads TGTGCCAGCAGTTACGCGGTACAGGGGCCAGAGACCCAGTACTTC. Translation: CASSYAVQGPETQYF.

This rearrangement joins TRBV10-3 to TRBJ2-5; 7 bases match TRBD2. CDR1 and CDR2 (germline): ENHRY, SYGVKD. The CDR3 runs to 15 residues. Trimming took 3 bases from V and 4 from J; bases not matched to a gene: 8. CDR3 bases: TGTGCCATCAGTGACCCTGGCGGGAGCGGAGAGACCCAGTACTTC. Amino acid sequence: CAISDPGGSGETQYF.

About this clonotype itself: A read error may produce the germline difference seen at one junction end. The V call is TRBV5-5, the J call TRBJ2-7; the D gene is possibly TRBD2 (6 bases). CDR1 SGHKS and CDR2 YYEKEE come from the germline V gene (reference sequence). The CDR3 runs 15 residues. CDR3 in DNA: TGTGCCAGCAGCTCGGGACTCGCTTACTCCTATGAGCAGTACTTC. Its protein is CASSSGLAYSYEQYF.

V and J are TRBV7-9 and TRBJ1-1; D call uncertain. The germline V and J ends were trimmed by 1 base and 7 bases, with 10 bases remaining between them. The CDR3 is 13 residues long. Germline V gene data show CDR1 as SEHNR and CDR2 as FQNEAQ (reference sequence). The CDR3 DNA is TGTGCCAGCAGCTTAGTTGGGATATGTGAAGCTTTCTTT. It translates to CASSLVGICEAFF. Filled out from reference TRBV7-9 and TRBJ1-1, the complete variable domain reads DTGVSQNPRHKITKRGQNVTFRCDPISEHNRLYWYRQTLGQGPEFLTYFQNEAQLEKSRLLSDRFSAERPKGSFSTLEIQRTEQGDSAMYLCASSLVGICEAFFGQGTRLTVV.

This clonotype has at least ten counts. This chain uses TRBV4-1 with TRBJ2-1; a weak D match, TRBD2 (6 bases). Germline loops: CDR1 MGHRA, CDR2 YSYEKL. This CDR3 has 18 residues. The ends were cut back, 3 bases at V and 6 bases at J, with 24 bases in the middle. The CDR3 spells CASSQGLARGRTFNEQFF. The CDR3 bases are TGCGCCAGCAGCCAGGGCCTAGCGCGCGGCCGTACATTCAATGAGCAGTTCTTC.

The sample holds many counts of this clonotype. The chain carries TRBV6-1 and TRBJ2-5, with D tentatively TRBD2 (5 bases). Looked up from germline, CDR1 is MNHNS and CDR2 is SASEGT. The CDR3 has 12 amino acids. Trimming removed 5 bases from V and 5 bases from J, with 9 bases in between. The CDR3 coding sequence is TGTGCCAGCAGTACTAGTGCGGAGACCCAGTACTTC. Amino acids: CASSTSAETQYF.